These 30 T cell receptor beta chains came from one sample sequenced in a study of identical twins. One entry per CDR3 protein results from TCRdb running MiXCR on the 5' RACE reads. This table has 150,000 or so distinct CDR3 sequences, approximately 3.5% appearing once. The sample was memory T cells sorted from blood. The receptors originated from a young man in good health.

This clonotype has a count of ten or more. The rearrangement joins TRBV29-1 to TRBJ2-7; tentative D call: TRBD2 (5 bases). Trimming removed 4 bases at V and 3 bases at J, with 7 bases between. The CDR3 is 11 residues long. Germline V lookup: CDR1 SQVTM, CDR2 ANQGSEA. The DNA for the CDR3 is TGCAGCGTTGTACGGGGCTACGAGCAGTACGTC. Translating it yields CSVVRGYEQYV.

With regard to this clonotype: This could be a read error, since a much larger clone is one nucleotide away. It is likely a read error, because the conserved phenylalanine at the end of the CDR3 is missing. This chain links TRBV12-3 or TRBV12-4 with TRBJ1-2; 8 bases agree with TRBD1. This CDR3 comprises 13 residues. V was pared by 5 bases and J by 7 bases, with 6 bases of the junction left unmatched. The CDR3: CASSRTGTGGYTC. The CDR3, as DNA: TGTGCCAGCAGTAGGACAGGGACCGGTGGCTACACCTGC.

In this sample, this clonotype turned up many times. Written as DNA, the CDR3 is TGTGCCAGCAGTGAAGGGACGTCCGCTCGGGGGGCCAACGTCCTGACTTTC. Protein: CASSEGTSARGANVLTF. The V gene is TRBV2, the J gene TRBJ2-6; D unclear. CDR1 is SNHLY and CDR2 is FYNNEI in the germline V gene. The CDR3 sequence is 17 residues long. Trimming left V 1 base short and J 4 bases short, with 14 bases between.

This clonotype occurred many times. The CDR3 bases are TGTGCCAGCAGCAAAGACAGGGTACGAGAGACCCAGTACTTC. Translated, it gives CASSKDRVRETQYF. The chain has TRBV7-9 and TRBJ2-5, with 7 bases identical to TRBD1. Germline V gene sequence: CDR1 SEHNR, CDR2 FQNEAQ (reference sequence). With 5 bases clipped from V and 4 bases from J, the junction kept 7 bases outside the gene matches. CDR3 size: 14 residues.

In its sample, this clonotype was seen many times. V usage is TRBV5-1 and J usage is TRBJ2-2, with a tentative D call TRBD1 (5 bases). Trimming removed 6 bases from V and 5 bases from J, with 11 bases in between. The CDR3 loop spans 13 amino acids. Germline CDR1 SGHRS, CDR2 YFSETQ. CDR3 sequence reads: CASNQGVTGELFF. The CDR3 DNA reads as TGCGCCAGCAACCAGGGTGTAACCGGGGAGCTGTTTTTT.

This rearrangement joins TRBV19 to TRBJ2-3; D not resolved. Germline CDR1 and CDR2: LNHDA and SQIVND (reference sequence). V was trimmed by 8 bases and J by 3 bases, leaving 6 bases between them. CDR3 size: 11 residues. DNA of the CDR3: TGTGCCAGTCTTCAGACAGATACGCAGTATTTT. Its translation: CASLQTDTQYF.

This clonotype has a count of ten or more. The V gene is TRBV5-4, the J gene TRBJ2-7, with a weak D call TRBD2 (7 bases). Trimming shortened V by 4 bases and J by 4 bases, and 18 bases separated the two germline ends. Germline-derived CDR1 and CDR2 are SGHNT and YYREEE (reference sequence). The CDR3 is 15 amino acids. The chain's CDR3 is CASSTGGGGGYEQYV. The CDR3 nucleotides are TGTGCCAGCAGCACTGGAGGGGGGGGAGGATACGAGCAGTACGTC.

This clonotype occurred many times. The chain combines TRBV11-2 with TRBJ2-7; D is unresolved. Germline CDR1 and CDR2: SGHAT and FQNNGV. This CDR3 is built from 14 residues. The V and J ends lost 4 bases and 5 bases respectively, with 15 bases between them. In DNA form, the CDR3 reads TGTGCCAGCAGCTACCCCACGAGCTATCACGAGCAGTACGTC. This translates into CASSYPTSYHEQYV.

The sample holds a few counts of this clonotype. The chain is built from TRBV24-1 and TRBJ1-4; D uncertain. This CDR3 has 14 residues. V lost 7 bases and J 7 bases, leaving 15 bases between the germline ends. Germline CDR1 and CDR2: KGHDR and SFDVKD. CDR3: CATSSRPPGEKLFF. For the CDR3, the DNA is TGTGCCACCAGCTCCCGACCCCCAGGTGAAAAACTGTTTTTT.

This clonotype appeared many times. The chain carries TRBV7-2 and TRBJ2-2, with D hard to call. This CDR3 spans 13 amino acids. Trimming removed 5 bases at V and 5 bases at J, with 9 bases between. The germline gives CDR1 SGHTA, CDR2 FQGNSA. CDR3 sequence (DNA): TGTGCCAGCAGCCCCGTATTAACCGGGGAGCTGTTTTTT. This gives the protein CASSPVLTGELFF.

This clonotype was counted many times. This chain joins TRBV27 and TRBJ2-1, with D possibly TRBD2 on 6 matching bases. Between the trimmed V and J ends, which lost 1 base and 3 bases, there was a span of 13 bases. Per the germline V gene, CDR1 is MNHEY and CDR2 is SMNVEV (reference sequence). The CDR3 is 16 residues long. CDR3 loop: CASSLYGGAIYNEQFF. CDR3 sequence (DNA): TGTGCCAGCAGTTTATATGGAGGGGCGATCTACAATGAGCAGTTCTTC.

This clonotype showed up many times. The CDR3 DNA follows: TGCAGTGCCGTGACAGGTGTTTATTCTGAAGCTTTCTTT. Translated, it gives CSAVTGVYSEAFF. The chain is built from TRBV20-1 and TRBJ1-1; a weak D match, TRBD1 (6 bases). The CDR3 has 13 amino acids. Germline lookup yields CDR1 DFQATT and CDR2 SNEGSKA (reference sequence). V lost 6 bases to trimming and J lost 6 bases, with 17 bases between them.

This chain joins TRBV19 and TRBJ1-6; D is perhaps TRBD1 (6 bases). CDR1 and CDR2 from the germline V gene are LNHDA and SQIVND (reference sequence). The CDR3 extends over 15 amino acids. V lost 4 bases and J lost 7, with 14 bases in between. This CDR3 is CASSKSTGGNSPLHF. The CDR3 DNA reads as TGTGCCAGTAGTAAATCGACAGGAGGCAATTCACCCCTCCACTTT.

This clonotype was picked up many times. The gene calls are TRBV27 and TRBJ1-1; weak D call: TRBD1 (5 bases). The CDR3 is made up of 14 amino acids. CDR1 and CDR2 from the germline V gene are MNHEY and SMNVEV (reference sequence). The V end lost 5 bases, the J end lost 1 base, and 11 bases lay between the germline ends. The CDR3 reads CASSPRDRNTEAFF. CDR3 bases: TGTGCCAGCAGTCCGAGAGACAGGAACACTGAAGCTTTCTTT.

This clonotype was detected many times. This may arise from a read error, as a much more abundant clone is one base away. The V gene is TRBV27, the J gene TRBJ2-2; D is uncertain. CDR1 is MNHEY, CDR2 SMNVEV, per germline (reference sequence). The CDR3 is 14 amino acids. V gave up 0 bases and J gave up 7 bases, with 9 bases separating them. DNA of the CDR3: TGTGCCAGCAGTTTATCAAGGAGAGGCGGGGAGCTGTTTTTT. Translation: CASSLSRRGGELFF.

This clonotype was seen many times. The chain employs TRBV29-1 and TRBJ2-7; 7 positions agree with TRBD1. The germline CDR1 and CDR2 sequences are SQVTM and ANQGSEA. The V gene end was trimmed by 4 bases and the J gene end by 2 bases; junction bases not matched to a gene: 5. CDR3 length: 13 amino acids. CDR3 sequence: CSVVQGTAYEQYF. For the CDR3, the DNA is TGCAGCGTTGTACAGGGGACCGCCTACGAGCAGTACTTC.

This clonotype was seen at least ten times. This chain connects TRBV5-1 to TRBJ2-2; the D gene could be TRBD1 or TRBD2 (5 bases each). The CDR3 has 15 amino acids. Germline V gives CDR1 SGHRS, CDR2 YFSETQ. V lost 1 base and J lost 5, with 12 bases in between. Written as DNA, the CDR3 is TGCGCCAGCAGCTTGCGAGGGGAAGGAACCGGGGAGCTGTTTTTT. Translation gives CASSLRGEGTGELFF.

This clonotype was detected many times. The chain is built from TRBV14 and TRBJ1-2; no clear D. Germline V gives CDR1 SGHDN, CDR2 FVKESK. The CDR3 is 13 amino acids. V was pared by 3 bases and J by 1 base, with 6 bases between. This CDR3 reads CASSQGVNYGYTF. The CDR3 DNA sequence: TGTGCCAGCAGCCAGGGAGTTAACTATGGCTACACCTTC.

This clonotype was seen many times. This sequence joins TRBV6-2 or TRBV6-3 and TRBJ2-6; no clear D gene. V lost 0 bases and J lost 4, with 7 bases in between. Germline loops: CDR1 MNHEY, CDR2 SVGEGT. The length of the CDR3 is 15 residues. The CDR3 bases are TGTGCCAGCAGTTACTCAGGGATCGGGGCCAACGTCCTGACTTTC. Translation: CASSYSGIGANVLTF.

This clonotype was counted ten times or more. V and J are TRBV27 and TRBJ1-2, with TRBD1 as a possible D gene (6 bases). V gave up 5 bases and J gave up 4 bases, with 17 bases separating them. CDR3 size: 15 residues. The germline CDR1 and CDR2 sequences are MNHEY and SMNVEV (reference sequence). The CDR3 reads CASSPIDGQLYGYTF. CDR3 nucleotides: TGTGCCAGCAGTCCGATTGACGGACAGCTCTATGGCTACACCTTC.

V is TRBV6-5 and J is TRBJ2-3, with a weak D call TRBD1 (6 bases). The CDR3 has 17 residues. V lost 3 bases and J lost 2, with 18 bases in between. Germline V gene data show CDR1 as MNHEY and CDR2 as SVGAGI. CDR3 region: CASSYEGVGGHTDTQYF. CDR3 DNA sequence: TGTGCCAGCAGTTATGAGGGGGTCGGTGGGCACACAGATACGCAGTATTTT.

This clonotype was seen many times. The J gene is TRBJ1-1, the V gene TRBV5-1; unclear D gene. V lost 1 base, J lost 1 base, and 8 bases lay in between. Germline V gives CDR1 SGHRS, CDR2 YFSETQ. CDR3 length: 14 amino acids. CDR3 residues: CASSLTSGNTEAFF. For the CDR3, the DNA is TGCGCCAGCAGCTTGACGTCAGGGAACACTGAAGCTTTCTTT. Combining the CDR3 with reference TRBV5-1 and TRBJ1-1 gives the whole variable domain KAGVTQTPRYLIKTRGQQVTLSCSPISGHRSVSWYQQTPGQGLQFLFEYFSETQRNKGNFPGRFSGRQFSNSRSEMNVSTLELGDSALYLCASSLTSGNTEAFFGQGTRLTVV.

This clonotype was detected many times. The V call is TRBV20-1, the J call TRBJ2-3, with D unresolved. This CDR3 has 13 amino acids. Germline lookup yields CDR1 DFQATT and CDR2 SNEGSKA (reference sequence). The V end was cut by 6 bases, the J end by 1 base, with 11 bases between. The CDR3 loop is CSAIYTRTDTQYF. The CDR3 DNA reads TGCAGTGCGATTTACACCCGCACAGATACGCAGTATTTT.

The table lists this clonotype with many counts. The V call is TRBV7-6, the J call TRBJ2-5, with TRBD1 identical over 7 bases. There are 15 residues in the CDR3. Looked up from germline, CDR1 is SGHVS and CDR2 is FNYEAQ. V dropped 3 bases and J dropped 2; count of bases not matched to a gene: 6. The CDR3 sequence is CASSLEPGQQETQYF. The CDR3 DNA sequence: TGTGCCAGCAGCTTGGAACCGGGACAGCAAGAGACCCAGTACTTC.

This clonotype was detected many times. The chain joins TRBV6-5 to TRBJ1-3; D ambiguous. Germline CDR1 and CDR2: MNHEY and SVGAGI. This CDR3 has 14 amino acids. The ends were cut back, 4 bases at V and 0 bases at J, with 7 bases in the middle. CDR3 loop: CASSFDLSGNTIYF. DNA of the CDR3: TGTGCCAGCAGTTTCGACCTCTCTGGAAACACCATATATTTT.

This clonotype was detected ten times or more. The gene calls are TRBV20-1 and TRBJ2-7; possibly TRBD2 for D (5 bases). Germline V gene lookup returns CDR1 DFQATT and CDR2 SNEGSKA (reference sequence). The CDR3 runs 11 residues. V was pared by 2 bases and J by 7 bases, with 9 bases between. The CDR3 region has the DNA TGCAGTGCTAGACAGCGGTGGGAGCAGTACTTC. Amino acids: CSARQRWEQYF.

At least ten counts were recorded for this clonotype. This chain links TRBV24-1 with TRBJ2-1; 13 bases align to TRBD2. Germline loops: CDR1 KGHDR, CDR2 SFDVKD. CDR3 size: 17 residues. The V gene end was trimmed by 3 bases and the J gene end by 6 bases; junction bases not matched to a gene: 7. CDR3 DNA: TGTGCCACCAGTGATCCTCCGAGACTAGCGGGGGGCAATGAGCAGTTCTTC. Residues: CATSDPPRLAGGNEQFF.

The rearrangement uses TRBV6-4 and TRBJ2-1, with D maybe TRBD1 (6 bases). Germline-derived CDR1 and CDR2 are MRHNA and SNTAGT. With 6 bases removed from V and 13 bases from J, the gap between germline ends came to 7 bases. This CDR3 has 9 residues. CDR3 region: CASRDSQFF. The DNA for the CDR3 is TGTGCCAGCAGGGACAGTCAGTTCTTC.

A remark on this clonotype: Compared with germline, one end of the junction differs, possibly owing to a read error. The CDR3 spells CASLPVDNGNTIYF. DNA for the CDR3: TGTGCCAGCTTACCAGTGGACAATGGAAACACCATATATTTT. V usage is TRBV18 and J usage is TRBJ1-3, with TRBD1 as a possible D gene (5 bases). Germline loops: CDR1 KGHSH, CDR2 LQKENI. This CDR3 has 14 amino acids.

This clonotype occurred many times. The V and J genes are TRBV12-3 or TRBV12-4 and TRBJ2-3, with D perhaps matching TRBD1 or TRBD2 (5 bases each). The CDR3 runs to 15 residues. V dropped 3 bases and J dropped 2 bases, with 12 bases sitting between them. The CDR3 nucleotides read TGTGCCAGCAGTTTGACGAGGGGCTTCACAGATACGCAGTATTTT. This codes for CASSLTRGFTDTQYF.